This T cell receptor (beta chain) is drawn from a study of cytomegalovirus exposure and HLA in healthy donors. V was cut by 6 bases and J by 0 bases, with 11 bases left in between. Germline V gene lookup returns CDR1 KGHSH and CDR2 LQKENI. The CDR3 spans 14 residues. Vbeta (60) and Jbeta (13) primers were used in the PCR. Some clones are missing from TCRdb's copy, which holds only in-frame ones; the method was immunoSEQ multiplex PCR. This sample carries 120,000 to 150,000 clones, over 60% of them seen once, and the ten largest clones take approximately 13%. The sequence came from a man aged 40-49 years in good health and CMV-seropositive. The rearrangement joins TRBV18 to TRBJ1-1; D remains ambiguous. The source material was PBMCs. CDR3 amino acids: CASSPLALNTEAFF. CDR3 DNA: TGTGCCAGCTCCCCCTTGGCCTTGAACACTGAAGCTTTCTTT.